Listed below are T cell receptor beta chains from one sample, sequenced in a study of shared clonotypes between healthy human individuals. The repertoire was sequenced with immunoSEQ multiplex PCR; TCRdb's copy has only in-frame clones and lacks some. The data contain about 2 million clones, about 95% of them singletons. The sample taken for sequencing was naive CD8+ T cells sorted from blood. The receptors here all came from a man in his late teens or twenties in good health. The CDR3 runs from the conserved cysteine through the conserved F or W. A D gene is named only where the DNA matches it firmly. Clone size is given for some rows only: seen once, a few or many times, or a class if the clone is expanded.

clone size: .; D gene: .; V gene: TRBV9; J gene: TRBJ2-7; CDR3 protein: CASSVEGPFDEQYF; CDR3 DNA: TGTGCCAGCAGCGTAGAAGGACCCTTCGACGAGCAGTACTTC
clone size: .; D gene: .; V gene: TRBV7-9; J gene: TRBJ2-1; CDR3 protein: CASSLVLGGHEQFF; CDR3 DNA: TGTGCCAGCAGCTTAGTTCTGGGGGGCCATGAGCAGTTCTTC
clone size: .; D gene: TRBD2; V gene: TRBV28; J gene: TRBJ2-7; CDR3 protein: CASSLIPLAGVSYEQYF; CDR3 DNA: TGTGCCAGCAGTTTAATTCCCCTAGCGGGTGTTTCCTACGAGCAGTACTTC
clone size: once; D gene: .; V gene: TRBV28; J gene: TRBJ1-1; CDR3 protein: CASSPKYTEAFF; CDR3 DNA: TGTGCCAGCAGTCCAAAGTACACTGAAGCTTTCTTT
clone size: .; D gene: TRBD2; V gene: TRBV5-6; J gene: TRBJ2-7; CDR3 protein: CASSPSGGRAFHEQYF; CDR3 DNA: TGTGCCAGCAGCCCATCGGGCGGGAGGGCCTTCCACGAGCAGTACTTC
clone size: .; D gene: .; V gene: TRBV5-1; J gene: TRBJ2-1; CDR3 protein: CASSPRGEKNEQFF; CDR3 DNA: TGCGCCAGCAGCCCCAGGGGTGAGAAAAATGAGCAGTTCTTC
clone size: .; D gene: .; V gene: TRBV28; J gene: TRBJ1-1; CDR3 protein: CASSSIRGWGNTEAFF; CDR3 DNA: TGTGCCAGCAGTTCGATCAGGGGTTGGGGGAACACTGAAGCTTTCTTT
clone size: .; D gene: TRBD1; V gene: TRBV27; J gene: TRBJ2-7; CDR3 protein: CASKTGPGEQYF; CDR3 DNA: TGTGCCAGCAAGACAGGGCCCGGCGAGCAGTACTTC
clone size: .; D gene: TRBD1; V gene: TRBV7-8; J gene: TRBJ1-5; CDR3 protein: CASSPWTGSNQPQHF; CDR3 DNA: TGTGCCAGCAGCCCATGGACAGGGTCTAATCAGCCCCAGCATTTT
clone size: .; D gene: .; V gene: TRBV7-3; J gene: TRBJ1-3; CDR3 protein: CASSPPDSNTIYF; CDR3 DNA: TGTGCCAGCAGCCCCCCGGACAGCAACACCATATATTTT
clone size: .; D gene: .; V gene: TRBV5-5; J gene: TRBJ1-1; CDR3 protein: CASSFGSNTEAFF; CDR3 DNA: TGTGCCAGCAGCTTCGGGTCGAACACTGAAGCTTTCTTT
clone size: .; D gene: .; V gene: TRBV7-9; J gene: TRBJ1-6; CDR3 protein: CASSLARAEHSPLHF; CDR3 DNA: TGTGCCAGCAGCTTAGCGCGGGCAGAGCATTCACCCCTCCACTTT
clone size: .; D gene: .; V gene: TRBV19; J gene: TRBJ2-1; CDR3 protein: CASSTPLGSYNEQFF; CDR3 DNA: TGTGCCAGTAGTACCCCACTAGGGAGTTACAATGAGCAGTTCTTC
clone size: .; D gene: .; V gene: TRBV7-9; J gene: TRBJ2-6; CDR3 protein: CASSLRTGPRSGANVLTF; CDR3 DNA: TGTGCCAGCAGCTTACGCACAGGGCCCCGCTCTGGGGCCAACGTCCTGACTTTC
clone size: .; D gene: .; V gene: TRBV6-5; J gene: TRBJ2-1; CDR3 protein: CASSYANYNEQFF; CDR3 DNA: TGTGCCAGCAGTTACGCTAACTACAATGAGCAGTTCTTC
clone size: .; D gene: TRBD2; V gene: TRBV29-1; J gene: TRBJ2-7; CDR3 protein: CSVVPSGFYEQYF; CDR3 DNA: TGCAGCGTTGTTCCTAGCGGGTTCTACGAGCAGTACTTC
clone size: .; D gene: .; V gene: TRBV4-1; J gene: TRBJ2-7; CDR3 protein: CASSPQPDNRSYEQYF; CDR3 DNA: TGCGCCAGCAGCCCACAACCGGACAACCGATCCTACGAGCAGTACTTC
clone size: few; D gene: .; V gene: TRBV29-1; J gene: TRBJ1-2; CDR3 protein: CSVEGEVGYTF; CDR3 DNA: TGCAGCGTTGAAGGGGAGGTGGGCTACACCTTC
clone size: .; D gene: .; V gene: TRBV5-1; J gene: TRBJ1-3; CDR3 protein: CASSLALGGSGNTIYF; CDR3 DNA: TGCGCCAGCAGCTTGGCCCTTGGGGGTTCTGGAAACACCATATATTTT
clone size: .; D gene: .; V gene: TRBV7-9; J gene: TRBJ2-2; CDR3 protein: CASNDPWDTQGGELFF; CDR3 DNA: TGTGCCAGCAACGACCCATGGGACACCCAAGGCGGGGAGCTGTTTTTT
clone size: .; D gene: .; V gene: TRBV19; J gene: TRBJ2-1; CDR3 protein: CASSITSDGEQFF; CDR3 DNA: TGTGCCAGTAGTATTACGAGCGATGGTGAGCAGTTCTTC
clone size: .; D gene: .; V gene: TRBV29-1; J gene: TRBJ2-7; CDR3 protein: CSVSWGSRSYEQYF; CDR3 DNA: TGCAGCGTCTCGTGGGGGTCCCGGTCCTACGAGCAGTACTTC
clone size: .; D gene: .; V gene: TRBV28; J gene: TRBJ2-1; CDR3 protein: CASSLIGGDNEQFF; CDR3 DNA: TGTGCCAGCAGTTTGATAGGGGGGGACAATGAGCAGTTCTTC
clone size: .; D gene: .; V gene: TRBV29-1; J gene: TRBJ2-7; CDR3 protein: CSVGAVSYEQYF; CDR3 DNA: TGCAGCGTGGGCGCGGTCTCCTACGAGCAGTACTTC
clone size: .; D gene: .; V gene: TRBV7-2; J gene: TRBJ2-3; CDR3 protein: CASSSPTDPWTDTQYF; CDR3 DNA: TGTGCCAGCAGCTCCCCCACGGACCCCTGGACAGATACGCAGTATTTT
clone size: .; D gene: TRBD1; V gene: TRBV2; J gene: TRBJ2-7; CDR3 protein: CASTSGQAYEQYF; CDR3 DNA: TGTGCCAGCACCTCGGGACAGGCCTACGAGCAGTACTTC
clone size: .; D gene: .; V gene: TRBV28; J gene: TRBJ2-7; CDR3 protein: CASSLSVGETYEQYF; CDR3 DNA: TGTGCCAGCAGTTTATCGGTGGGGGAGACCTACGAGCAGTACTTC
clone size: .; D gene: .; V gene: TRBV7-9; J gene: TRBJ1-1; CDR3 protein: CASSPVGGEGFEAFF; CDR3 DNA: TGTGCCAGCAGCCCCGTCGGAGGGGAGGGATTCGAAGCTTTCTTT